This T cell receptor beta chain stems from a study of shared clonotypes between healthy human individuals. Study in general: The donors, two women and three men, were aged 18 to 49. The study's findings and limits: Apart from blood, nothing was sampled; tissue repertoires likely differ.

This clone was detected a few times. Its antigen remains unknown. The CDR3 sequence is 13 residues long. Trimming removed 6 bases from V and 6 bases from J; junction bases left unmatched: 6. Germline CDR1 reads MDHEN; CDR2 reads SYDVKM. At deep level, the assay was performed. Profiling relied on immunoSEQ multiplex PCR, and the TCRdb table lists in-frame clones only, not all of them. The table has 500,000 to 650,000 clones, around 77% seen once; the top ten hold about 12%. The chain uses TRBV28 and TRBJ2-7; 9 positions agree with TRBD1. Sequencing was performed on PBMCs. The clonotype comes from a woman in her thirties or forties in good health. Some clones in this sample may be carry-over from other donors' samples. CDR3 in DNA: TGTGCCAGCAGATTACAGGGGGCGGGCGAGCAGTACTTC. Protein sequence: CASRLQGAGEQYF. The variable domain in full, completed from reference TRBV28 and TRBJ2-7, reads DVKVTQSSRYLVKRTGEKVFLECVQDMDHENMFWYRQDPGLGLRLIYFSYDVKMKEKGDIPEGYSVSREKKERFSLILESASTNQTSMYLCASRLQGAGEQYFGPGTRLTVT.